The sequence of this T cell receptor beta chain was determined in a study of T cells in Graves' hyperthyroidism and ophthalmopathy. Overall study context: At initial diagnosis, before any treatment had begun, peripheral blood was obtained.

Study-wide results and caveats: Blood also contained most expanded thyroid clonotypes above 0.001.

RNA transcripts served as the template for amplifying TCR beta CDR3 regions. During a first-round RT-PCR of the TCR CDR3, the HTBI primer set was used. TCRdb ran MiXCR on the multiplex PCR reads and lists one entry per CDR3 protein. The sample contains under 600,000 distinct CDR3 sequences, roughly 16% of which appear only once. A few counts support this clonotype. No antigen is known for it. V was clipped by 8 bases and J by 4 bases; unmatched bases: 8. The CDR3 loop spans 14 amino acids. The germline V gene encodes CDR1 SGHTA and CDR2 FQGNSA. The chain carries TRBV7-2 and TRBJ2-5, with 9 bases that match TRBD1. The TCR sequence derives from a middle-aged woman with Graves' ophthalmopathy. What was sequenced was blood. CDR3 protein: CASGRTGAIETQYF. As DNA, the CDR3 is TGTGCCAGCGGACGGACAGGGGCGATAGAGACCCAGTACTTC.